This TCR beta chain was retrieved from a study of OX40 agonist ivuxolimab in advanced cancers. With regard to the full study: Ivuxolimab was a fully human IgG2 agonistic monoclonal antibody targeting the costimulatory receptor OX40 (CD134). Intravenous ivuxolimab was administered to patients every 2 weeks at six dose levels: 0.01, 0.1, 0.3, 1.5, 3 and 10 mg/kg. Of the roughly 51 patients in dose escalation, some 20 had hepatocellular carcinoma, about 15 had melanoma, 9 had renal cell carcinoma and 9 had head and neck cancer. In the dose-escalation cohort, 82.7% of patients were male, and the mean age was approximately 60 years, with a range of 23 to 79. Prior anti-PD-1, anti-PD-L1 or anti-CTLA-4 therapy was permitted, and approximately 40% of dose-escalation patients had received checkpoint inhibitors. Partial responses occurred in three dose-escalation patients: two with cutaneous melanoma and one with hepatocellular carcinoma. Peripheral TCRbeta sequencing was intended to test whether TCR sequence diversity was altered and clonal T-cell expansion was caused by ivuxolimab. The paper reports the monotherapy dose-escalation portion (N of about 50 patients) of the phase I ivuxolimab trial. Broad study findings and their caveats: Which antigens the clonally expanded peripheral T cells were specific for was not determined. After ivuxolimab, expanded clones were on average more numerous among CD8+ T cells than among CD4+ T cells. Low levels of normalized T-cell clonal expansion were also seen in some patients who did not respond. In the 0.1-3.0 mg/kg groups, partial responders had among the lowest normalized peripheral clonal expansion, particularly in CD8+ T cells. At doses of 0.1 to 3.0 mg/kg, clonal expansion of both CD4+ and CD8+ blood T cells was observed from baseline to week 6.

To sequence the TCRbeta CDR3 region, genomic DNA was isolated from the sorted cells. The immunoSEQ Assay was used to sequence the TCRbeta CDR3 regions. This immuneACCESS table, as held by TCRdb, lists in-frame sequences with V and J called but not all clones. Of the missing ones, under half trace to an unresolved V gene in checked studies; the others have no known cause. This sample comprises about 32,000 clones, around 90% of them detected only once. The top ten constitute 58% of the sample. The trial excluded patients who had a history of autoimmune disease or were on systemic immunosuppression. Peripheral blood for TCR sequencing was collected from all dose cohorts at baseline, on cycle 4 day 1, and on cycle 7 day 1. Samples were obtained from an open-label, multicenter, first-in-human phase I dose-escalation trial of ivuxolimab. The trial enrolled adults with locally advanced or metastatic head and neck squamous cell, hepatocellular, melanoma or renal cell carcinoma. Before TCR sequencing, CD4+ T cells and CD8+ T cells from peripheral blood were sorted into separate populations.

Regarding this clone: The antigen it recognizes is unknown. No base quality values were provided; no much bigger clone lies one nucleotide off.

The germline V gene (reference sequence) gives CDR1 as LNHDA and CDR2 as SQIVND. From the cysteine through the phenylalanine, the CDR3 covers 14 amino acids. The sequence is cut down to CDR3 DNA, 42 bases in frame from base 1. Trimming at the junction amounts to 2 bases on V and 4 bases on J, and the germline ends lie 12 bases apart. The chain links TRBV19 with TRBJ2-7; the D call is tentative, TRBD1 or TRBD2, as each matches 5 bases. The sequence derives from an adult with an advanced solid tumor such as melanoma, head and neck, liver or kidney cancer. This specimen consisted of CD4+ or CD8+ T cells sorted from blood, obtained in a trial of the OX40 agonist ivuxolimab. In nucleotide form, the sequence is TGTGCCAGTAGTATAACGGGGCCGAGATACGAGCAGTACTTC. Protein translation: CASSITGPRYEQYF.